This T cell receptor (beta chain) was sequenced for a study of T cells in Graves' hyperthyroidism and ophthalmopathy. General study points: From stable hyperthyroidism, ophthalmopathy was separated by a 13 V-J model.

RNA transcripts gave rise to amplified TCR beta CDR3 regions. HTBI primers drove first-round RT-PCR of the TCR CDR3. Via MiXCR, TCRdb re-called the multiplex PCR reads, giving one row per CDR3 protein. The sample shows about 300,000 distinct CDR3 sequences, roughly 19% of them seen only once. As regards this clonotype: The antigen remains unidentified.

The source material was blood. The clonotype originates from a man aged 50 to 59 with Graves' ophthalmopathy.

The CDR3 here is CASSSGLDSGANVLTF. The CDR3 DNA is TGCGCCAGCAGCTCGGGACTGGACTCTGGGGCCAACGTCCTGACTTTC. This sequence joins TRBV10-1 and TRBJ2-6, with D perhaps TRBD2 (6 bases). The CDR3 covers 16 residues. The ends were cut back, 6 bases at V and 0 bases at J, with 12 bases in the middle. From germline, CDR1 is WNHNN and CDR2 SYGVQD (reference sequence).